This passage covers 22 T cell receptor beta chains from one sample sequenced in a study of cytomegalovirus exposure and HLA in healthy donors. PCR primers comprised 60 Vbeta and 13 Jbeta primers. Profiling relied on immunoSEQ multiplex PCR, and the TCRdb table lists in-frame clones only, not all of them. This repertoire shows 150,000 to 200,000 clones, approximately 80% found once; its top ten account for 6% to 7.5%. Sequenced sample: PBMCs. These receptors came from a man aged 25 to 45 in good health and CMV-seropositive.

The V gene is TRBV11-3, the J gene TRBJ2-7; TRBD2 agrees at 7 bases. The CDR3 has 15 residues. V lost 5 bases, J lost 0 bases, and 7 bases stayed unmatched. From germline, CDR1 is SGHNT and CDR2 YENEEA. The CDR3 DNA is TGTGCCAGCAGCATCCGCGGGGGTAACTCCTACGAGCAGTACTTC. Translated: CASSIRGGNSYEQYF.

The chain is built from TRBV10-1 and TRBJ2-7, with 9 bases that match TRBD1. Germline lookup yields CDR1 WNHNN and CDR2 SYGVQD (reference sequence). Trimming at V came to 3 bases and at J to 2 bases, leaving 2 bases not matched to a gene. The CDR3 has 14 amino acids. The CDR3 loop reads CASSEGTGPYEQYF. The CDR3 DNA follows: TGCGCCAGCAGTGAAGGGACAGGGCCCTACGAGCAGTACTTC.

The genes are TRBV2 and TRBJ2-1; 14 nucleotides match TRBD2. The CDR3 is made up of 15 amino acids. The germline gives CDR1 SNHLY, CDR2 FYNNEI. The V and J ends lost 6 bases and 4 bases, in that order; junction bases with no gene match: 2. The CDR3 bases are TGTGCCAGCAGGGGACTAGCGGGGGCTTACAATGAGCAGTTCTTC. Its protein is CASRGLAGAYNEQFF.

The chain couples TRBV30 to TRBJ1-2; D is ambiguous. Germline V gives CDR1 GTSNPN, CDR2 SVGIG (reference sequence). The V gene lost 0 bases and the J gene lost 3 bases, with 11 bases spanning the gap. The CDR3 loop spans 14 amino acids. The CDR3 loop is CAWSVRGPDYGYTF. In DNA form, the CDR3 reads TGTGCCTGGAGTGTACGCGGGCCGGACTATGGCTACACCTTC.

The chain recombines TRBV11-2 with TRBJ2-6; D gene unclear. CDR1 and CDR2 (germline): SGHAT, FQNNGV. This CDR3 region has 15 residues. The V end was cut by 4 bases, the J end by 2 bases, with 9 bases between. For the CDR3, the DNA is TGTGCCAGCAGCTCCCCAGTGGCTGGGGCCAACGTCCTGACTTTC. Its protein is CASSSPVAGANVLTF.

The chain combines TRBV2 with TRBJ1-6; D may be TRBD1 (6 bases). Trimming took off 7 bases at V and 6 bases at J, with 16 bases between the two ends. Per the germline V gene, CDR1 is SNHLY and CDR2 is FYNNEI. This CDR3 spans 15 amino acids. CDR3 coding DNA: TGTGCCAGCACCAGGGAAGGCAGGGGTAATTCACCCCTCCACTTT. Translated, it gives CASTREGRGNSPLHF.

This clone was seen just once. This sequence joins TRBV27 and TRBJ2-1; TRBD2 aligns across 7 bases. CDR3 size: 14 residues. V shed 3 bases and J 5 bases; nucleotides not matched to a gene: 4. Per germline, CDR1 MNHEY and CDR2 SMNVEV (reference sequence). The CDR3 sequence: CASSFQRGNNEQFF. For the CDR3, the DNA is TGTGCCAGCAGTTTCCAGCGGGGAAACAATGAGCAGTTCTTC.

The chain combines TRBV30 with TRBJ1-6, with a possible D match to TRBD1 (5 bases). The germline V gene has CDR1 GTSNPN and CDR2 SVGIG (reference sequence). The CDR3 has 17 residues. V shed 0 bases and J shed 8 bases, with 20 bases lying between them. The CDR3 nucleotides are TGTGCCTGGAGTGTACTGAGTAGACAGATGGTCGATTCACCCCTCCACTTT. It encodes CAWSVLSRQMVDSPLHF.

V gene TRBV5-1 combines with J gene TRBJ2-5; 8 bases line up with TRBD1. The V segment lost 4 bases and the J segment 3 bases; nucleotides outside the gene matches: 5. The CDR3 loop spans 14 amino acids. Germline V gene sequence: CDR1 SGHRS, CDR2 YFSETQ. The CDR3 bases are TGCGCCAGCAGCCACGACAGGGGAAAAGAGACCCAGTACTTC. Its protein is CASSHDRGKETQYF.

The chain recombines TRBV5-1 with TRBJ2-7; TRBD1 matches 7 bases. There are 14 residues in the CDR3. The V segment lost 0 bases and the J segment 9 bases; nucleotides outside the gene matches: 9. The germline gives CDR1 SGHRS, CDR2 YFSETQ. The CDR3 protein is CASSLEWTGAGQYF. CDR3 in DNA: TGCGCCAGCAGCTTGGAATGGACAGGTGCCGGGCAGTACTTC.

This clone was detected only once. Here the CDR3 DNA reads TGTGCCAGCAGTTCTATCCAAGCCCCACAAGAGACCCAGTACTTC. Its translation: CASSSIQAPQETQYF. This chain joins TRBV27 and TRBJ2-5, with D uncertain. V was clipped by 4 bases and J by 2 bases, with 14 bases between them. Germline CDR1 and CDR2: MNHEY and SMNVEV (reference sequence). The CDR3 has 15 amino acids.

This clone was counted only a few times. CDR3 protein: CASHKRAGNSYEQYF. CDR3 bases: TGTGCCAGCCATAAAAGGGCGGGAAACTCCTACGAGCAGTACTTC. This sequence joins TRBV18 and TRBJ2-7; TRBD2 might be the D (6 bases). Per the germline V gene, CDR1 is KGHSH and CDR2 is LQKENI. The CDR3 contains 15 residues. Trimming cost V 8 bases and J 0 bases, with 17 bases left between them.

In this sample, this clone turned up a few times. The V call is TRBV6-1, the J call TRBJ2-7; maybe TRBD2 (6 bases). The CDR3 sequence is 16 residues long. The V end was cut by 0 bases, the J end by 1 base, with 13 bases between. The germline V gene has CDR1 MNHNS and CDR2 SASEGT. As DNA, the CDR3 is TGTGCCAGCAGTGAAGCCCAGGGAGGCCCGTCCTACGAGCAGTACTTC. It encodes CASSEAQGGPSYEQYF.

The V call is TRBV5-5, the J call TRBJ2-5; 10 bases agree with TRBD1. Looked up from germline, CDR1 is SGHKS and CDR2 is YYEKEE (reference sequence). After removal of 4 bases from V and 3 bases from J, the junction contained 12 bases not matched to a gene. CDR3 length equals 17 residues. CDR3 DNA: TGTGCCAGCAGCCTCCCCGGACAGGGGGGACTAAAAGAGACCCAGTACTTC. This codes for CASSLPGQGGLKETQYF.

Here the CDR3 reads CASSSRQGRGEQYF. DNA for the CDR3: TGTGCCAGCAGCTCCCGACAGGGTCGGGGCGAGCAGTACTTC. This sequence joins TRBV7-6 and TRBJ2-7; 7 positions match TRBD1. The CDR3 spans 14 residues. Per germline, CDR1 SGHVS and CDR2 FNYEAQ. Trimming removed 4 bases from V and 6 bases from J; junction bases left unmatched: 9.

In this sample, this clone turned up once. The chain is built from TRBV27 and TRBJ1-1; 8 bases are a match to TRBD1. CDR3 length: 15 residues. Germline CDR1 is MNHEY and CDR2 is SMNVEV (reference sequence). The J segment lost 4 bases and the V segment lost 8 bases, leaving 12 bases of the junction unmatched. CDR3 sequence reads: CASHSRQTGVTEAFF. CDR3 sequence (DNA): TGTGCCAGCCACTCCCGGCAGACAGGGGTCACTGAAGCTTTCTTT.

The chain uses TRBV27 and TRBJ2-1; possibly TRBD1 for D (5 bases). The CDR3 has 14 amino acids. Trimming cost V 4 bases and J 2 bases, with 9 bases left between them. The germline V gene has CDR1 MNHEY and CDR2 SMNVEV (reference sequence). The CDR3 bases are TGTGCCAGCAGTTCCAGGGCCACCTACAATGAGCAGTTCTTC. Translated, it gives CASSSRATYNEQFF.

The genes are TRBV28 and TRBJ2-1; 10 nucleotides align to TRBD1. The length of the CDR3 is 15 residues. From germline, CDR1 is MDHEN and CDR2 SYDVKM. V gave up 5 bases and J gave up 6 bases; unmatched junction bases: 7. The CDR3, as DNA: TGTGCCAGCAGTAGTCCGGGACAGGGGCTCAATGAGCAGTTCTTC. Protein sequence: CASSSPGQGLNEQFF.

The V and J genes are TRBV28 and TRBJ2-1, with TRBD2 identical over 9 bases. CDR3 length equals 19 residues. CDR1 is MDHEN, CDR2 SYDVKM, per germline. Trimming cost V 6 bases and J 1 base; bases outside gene matches: 16. In DNA form, the CDR3 reads TGTGCCAGCAGGACGGGTGGGCTAGCGGGAACCATATCCTACAATGAGCAGTTCTTC. This encodes CASRTGGLAGTISYNEQFF.

The rearrangement uses TRBV6-5 and TRBJ1-2; TRBD1 aligns across 8 bases. The germline V gene has CDR1 MNHEY and CDR2 SVGAGI. CDR3 length: 14 amino acids. V lost 2 bases, J lost 8 bases, and 7 bases stayed unmatched. CDR3 nucleotide sequence: TGTGCCAGCAGTTACGGGAGACAGGGGTACGGCTACACCTTC. Translation gives CASSYGRQGYGYTF.

The gene calls are TRBV6-1 and TRBJ2-5; possibly TRBD1 for D (6 bases). CDR1 is MNHNS, CDR2 SASEGT, per germline. Trimming removed 4 bases from V and 5 bases from J, with 14 bases in between. This CDR3 has 14 amino acids. In DNA, the CDR3 is TGTGCCAGCAGTGCCCCGGGGACAAGGGAGACCCAGTACTTC. It codes for CASSAPGTRETQYF.

The chain employs TRBV10-2 and TRBJ1-1; 9 bases agree with TRBD1. This CDR3 is built from 15 residues. Germline V lookup: CDR1 WSHSY, CDR2 SAAADI. With V trimmed by 6 bases and J by 5 bases, 10 bases remained unmatched. The CDR3 loop is CASREHRGRGTEAFF. In DNA form, the CDR3 reads TGCGCCAGCAGGGAACACAGGGGGCGCGGGACTGAAGCTTTCTTT.